The 19 T cell receptor beta chains reported below all come from one sample, sequenced in a study of T cells expressing NK-cell markers. Reprocessing the 5' RACE reads, TCRdb reports a single entry for every CDR3 protein and omits DNA. Its listing shows over 150,000 distinct CDR3 sequences. The sample taken for sequencing was blood T cells: a sorted CD56 or NKG2C T cell subset, CD4+ or CD8+ T cells, or bulk PBMC T cells (not recorded which). These receptors originate from a man between 18 and 69 years old in good health.

The chain uses TRBV24-1 and TRBJ2-3; TCRdb picks TRBD2, but there is no DNA to check that call. Germline V gene sequence: CDR1 KGHDR, CDR2 SFDVKD. The CDR3 loop spans 14 amino acids. This CDR3 reads CAIGLAGSTDTQYF.

The chain couples TRBV7-6 to TRBJ2-7. The CDR3 is 14 amino acids. Per germline, CDR1 SGHVS and CDR2 FNYEAQ. Here the CDR3 reads CASSPSGATYEQYF.

The chain carries TRBV5-1 and TRBJ2-1; TCRdb outputs TRBD1, but without DNA this stays unchecked. CDR1 and CDR2 from the germline V gene are SGHRS and YFSETQ. There are 18 residues in the CDR3. The chain's CDR3 is CASSLLGGPGRSYNEQFF.

The V gene is TRBV15, the J gene TRBJ2-1; TCRdb names TRBD1, which stays unverified in the absence of DNA. The CDR3 runs 18 residues. Germline CDR1 LNHNV, CDR2 YYDKDF (reference sequence). CDR3 in amino acids: CATSRTLGQTRNYNEQFF.

The chain combines TRBV12-3 or TRBV12-4 with TRBJ2-7; TCRdb reports TRBD2, a call that lacks DNA to check it against. The length of the CDR3 is 14 residues. CDR3 loop: CASSLYSGASEQYF.

The gene calls are TRBV28 and TRBJ2-7; TCRdb names TRBD1, which stays unverified in the absence of DNA. The CDR3 covers 13 residues. CDR1 and CDR2 from the germline V gene are MDHEN and SYDVKM. The CDR3: CASQGGSSYEQYF.

V is TRBV7-9 and J is TRBJ2-5; absent DNA, TCRdb's TRBD2 call cannot be checked. CDR1 is SEHNR, CDR2 FQNEAQ, per germline (reference sequence). The CDR3 has 16 residues. The CDR3 region is CASSFPTSGGQETQYF.

CDR3 in amino acids: CSARAGTGGGQPQHF. The V and J genes are TRBV20-1 and TRBJ1-5; TCRdb proposes TRBD1, but this gene call is untestable without DNA. CDR3 length equals 15 residues. Germline CDR1 and CDR2: DFQATT and SNEGSKA (reference sequence).

This chain joins TRBV7-9 and TRBJ1-2; TCRdb's D call, TRBD1, is unchecked because there is no DNA. The CDR3 sequence is 15 residues long. CDR1 SEHNR and CDR2 FQNEAQ come from the germline V gene (reference sequence). The CDR3 is CASSSPPPTGHGYTF.

This chain connects TRBV15 to TRBJ2-7. Germline V gene lookup returns CDR1 LNHNV and CDR2 YYDKDF (reference sequence). The CDR3 has 13 amino acids. The CDR3 here is CATSVLHSYEQYF.

V is TRBV6-1 and J is TRBJ2-6; TCRdb's assignment of TRBD1 cannot be checked, as there is no DNA. The germline gives CDR1 MNHNS, CDR2 SASEGT. The CDR3 covers 15 residues. CDR3 region: CASHERDSGANVLTF.

This chain uses TRBV2 with TRBJ1-5; the TRBD1 assignment by TCRdb is unverifiable without DNA. Germline V lookup: CDR1 SNHLY, CDR2 FYNNEI. This CDR3 has 15 residues. The CDR3: CASSAQGSKNQPQHF.

V is TRBV7-6 and J is TRBJ2-1; TCRdb indicates TRBD1, and absent DNA this call remains unverified. The length of the CDR3 is 16 residues. Germline-derived CDR1 and CDR2 are SGHVS and FNYEAQ. The chain's CDR3 is CASSASGQGAYNEQFF.

The chain carries TRBV30 and TRBJ2-7; absent DNA, TCRdb's TRBD1 call cannot be checked. Germline assignment: CDR1 GTSNPN and CDR2 SVGIG (reference sequence). The CDR3 sequence is 12 residues long. The CDR3 loop reads CAWSARGYEQYF.

V usage is TRBV5-6 and J usage is TRBJ2-1. Germline CDR1 and CDR2: SGHDT and YYEEEE. The CDR3 is made up of 14 amino acids. The CDR3 loop is CASSLQSSYNEQFF.

This chain connects TRBV29-1 to TRBJ2-3; TCRdb calls TRBD2, which cannot be checked without DNA. Germline values: CDR1 SQVTM, CDR2 ANQGSEA. The CDR3 loop spans 16 amino acids. CDR3 loop: CSVEGGLAGFTDTQYF.

The chain's CDR3 is CSVVGPPTNEQFF. V and J are TRBV29-1 and TRBJ2-1. The CDR3 consists of 13 residues. Germline V gives CDR1 SQVTM, CDR2 ANQGSEA.

The V and J genes are TRBV2 and TRBJ2-7; TCRdb's D gene call, TRBD1, goes unchecked for lack of DNA. CDR3 length equals 16 residues. In germline, CDR1 is SNHLY, CDR2 FYNNEI. This CDR3 is CASSEAPGRFSYEQYF.

This chain connects TRBV3-1 to TRBJ2-2; TCRdb names TRBD2, which stays unverified in the absence of DNA. This CDR3 has 17 residues. The germline V gene has CDR1 LGHDT and CDR2 YNNKEL (reference sequence). CDR3 protein: CAKPPPSRLRRTGELFF.